These 30 T cell receptor beta chains were all obtained from the same sample, sequenced in a study of CD8+ T cells in alopecia areata. Extracted from the samples, RNA was reverse transcribed into cDNA to serve as the sequencing template. Data came from immunoSEQ multiplex PCR; TCRdb stores just in-frame clones and leaves some out. The sample lists 70,000 or so clones; approximately 60% were seen once. This specimen consisted of CD8+ T cells sorted from blood, obtained at week 0. Receptor source: a human donor with alopecia areata.

This clone has at least ten counts. The chain carries TRBV7-9 and TRBJ2-7; D possibly corresponds to TRBD2 (6 bases). V dropped 5 bases and J dropped 7 bases, with 15 bases sitting between them. CDR3 length: 13 amino acids. The germline gives CDR1 SEHNR, CDR2 FQNEAQ (reference sequence). The CDR3 protein is CASSAEWGEEQYF. The CDR3, as DNA: TGTGCCAGCAGCGCAGAGTGGGGGGAAGAGCAGTACTTC.

This chain uses TRBV7-2 with TRBJ1-2, with D possibly being TRBD1 (5 bases). This CDR3 is built from 14 residues. Germline assignment: CDR1 SGHTA and CDR2 FQGNSA. The V gene lost 4 bases and the J gene lost 7 bases, with 16 bases spanning the gap. CDR3: CASSWLQGLGGYTF. Written as DNA, the CDR3 is TGTGCCAGCAGCTGGCTGCAGGGTCTCGGTGGCTACACCTTC.

This chain uses TRBV4-3 with TRBJ2-7, with D possibly being TRBD1 (7 bases). V was cut by 0 bases and J by 4 bases, with 13 bases left in between. This CDR3 contains 15 residues. Germline values: CDR1 LGHNA, CDR2 YSLEER. The CDR3 loop is CASSQDRQGGYEQYF. Written as DNA, the CDR3 is TGCGCCAGCAGCCAAGATCGGCAGGGGGGTTACGAGCAGTACTTC.

This clone was detected once. The V gene is TRBV25-1, the J gene TRBJ2-7; the D is unclear. Trimming cost V 3 bases and J 6 bases, with 6 bases left between them. Germline CDR1 MGHDK, CDR2 SYGVNS. The CDR3 covers 11 residues. This chain's CDR3 is CASSDGFEQYF. As DNA, the CDR3 is TGTGCCAGCAGTGATGGGTTCGAGCAGTACTTC.

A remark on this clone: Other DNA sequences of this sample code for an identical CDR3. The chain has TRBV29-1 and TRBJ1-2; weak D call: TRBD1 (5 bases). Looked up from germline, CDR1 is SQVTM and CDR2 is ANQGSEA. This CDR3 region has 12 residues. Trimming pared 3 bases from V and 2 bases from J, leaving 7 bases between. The DNA for the CDR3 is TGCAGCGTTGATTCAGGGAACTATGGCTACACCTTC. It is translated as CSVDSGNYGYTF.

This clone was observed a few times. The chain combines TRBV5-1 with TRBJ2-1, with 8 bases lining up with TRBD2. The junction had 11 bases not matched to a gene; V was cut back by 3 bases and J by 9 bases. Germline loops: CDR1 SGHRS, CDR2 YFSETQ. The CDR3 length is 15 residues. The CDR3 protein is CASSYEREQYAEQFF. The CDR3 nucleotides read TGCGCCAGCAGCTATGAGCGGGAGCAGTATGCTGAGCAGTTCTTC.

This clone showed up just a few times. The chain uses TRBV11-2 and TRBJ1-2, with D unresolved. Looked up from germline, CDR1 is SGHAT and CDR2 is FQNNGV. Trimming removed 8 bases from V and 4 bases from J, with 29 bases in between. The CDR3 extends over 18 amino acids. CDR3 in DNA: TGTGCCAGCCGCAGAGAGGTCCACCCCATAAGTGGGTTCTATGGCTACACCTTC. Residues: CASRREVHPISGFYGYTF.

The rearrangement uses TRBV5-6 and TRBJ1-1, with D possibly TRBD1 on 6 matching bases. Germline-derived CDR1 and CDR2 are SGHDT and YYEEEE. The length of the CDR3 is 17 residues. Trimming pared 4 bases from V and 0 bases from J, leaving 19 bases between. CDR3 protein: CASSEKGVWSMNTEAFF. Here the CDR3 DNA reads TGTGCCAGCAGCGAGAAGGGGGTTTGGTCAATGAACACTGAAGCTTTCTTT. Full variable domain (remainder filled in from reference TRBV5-6 and TRBJ1-1): DAGVTQSPTHLIKTRGQQVTLRCSPKSGHDTVSWYQQALGQGPQFIFQYYEEEERQRGNFPDRFSGHQFPNYSSELNVNALLLGDSALYLCASSEKGVWSMNTEAFFGQGTRLTVV.

The CDR3 loop reads CASSWGTSYNEQFF. CDR3 bases: TGTGCCAGCAGCTGGGGGACATCCTACAATGAGCAGTTCTTC. The genes are TRBV5-6 and TRBJ2-1; tentatively, D is TRBD1 (6 bases). Germline lookup yields CDR1 SGHDT and CDR2 YYEEEE. This CDR3 has 14 residues. V was trimmed by 3 bases and J by 1 base, leaving 8 bases between them.

V usage is TRBV5-1 and J usage is TRBJ1-1, with D hard to call. CDR3 length: 13 amino acids. The germline gives CDR1 SGHRS, CDR2 YFSETQ. Between the trimmed V and J ends, which lost 0 bases and 10 bases, there was a span of 13 bases. The CDR3 DNA reads as TGCGCCAGCAGCTTGGGGATAACTTCCGGAGCTTTCTTT. This sequence encodes CASSLGITSGAFF. The full variable domain, completed using reference TRBV5-1 and TRBJ1-1, is KAGVTQTPRYLIKTRGQQVTLSCSPISGHRSVSWYQQTPGQGLQFLFEYFSETQRNKGNFPGRFSGRQFSNSRSEMNVSTLELGDSALYLCASSLGITSGAFFGQGTRLTVV.

For the CDR3, the DNA is TGTGCCAGCAGTTTACCGGGGGACACTGAAGCTTTCTTT. Amino acid sequence: CASSLPGDTEAFF. The chain has TRBV6-5 and TRBJ1-1, with D possibly TRBD1 on 5 matching bases. The CDR3 is made up of 13 amino acids. Germline V gene sequence: CDR1 MNHEY, CDR2 SVGAGI. V was pared by 4 bases and J by 3 bases, with 9 bases between.

This clone was recorded a few times. This chain links TRBV19 with TRBJ1-1; 7 bases are a match to TRBD1. CDR3 length: 13 residues. Looked up from germline, CDR1 is LNHDA and CDR2 is SQIVND (reference sequence). V lost 3 bases, J lost 7 bases, and 5 bases stayed unmatched. CDR3 sequence: CASSMIRQGEAFF. CDR3 DNA sequence: TGTGCCAGTAGTATGATTCGACAGGGTGAAGCTTTCTTT.

This clone was picked up a small number of times. The chain links TRBV5-1 to TRBJ1-1, with 9 bases aligning to TRBD1. V was pared by 5 bases and J by 1 base, with 9 bases of the junction left unmatched. The V gene's germline CDR1 is SGHRS and CDR2 YFSETQ. The CDR3 totals 16 residues. CDR3 loop: CASSPVGTGWNTEAFF. Written as DNA, the CDR3 is TGCGCCAGCAGTCCGGTAGGGACAGGGTGGAACACTGAAGCTTTCTTT.

The V gene is TRBV7-9, the J gene TRBJ1-6; D is undetermined. The V and J ends lost 4 bases and 4 bases respectively, with 14 bases between them. The CDR3 is 16 amino acids. Germline CDR1 SEHNR, CDR2 FQNEAQ (reference sequence). The CDR3 DNA follows: TGTGCCAGCAGCTCAACGGCCCTCGCTTATAATTCACCCCTCCACTTT. Protein product: CASSSTALAYNSPLHF.

V usage is TRBV29-1 and J usage is TRBJ2-7, with unresolved D. In germline, CDR1 is SQVTM, CDR2 ANQGSEA. Trimming left V 5 bases short and J 3 bases short, with 14 bases between. The CDR3 length is 13 residues. The CDR3, as DNA: TGCAGCGTTCGTCGGCCCTCGAACTACGAGCAGTACTTC. Protein sequence: CSVRRPSNYEQYF.

The genes are TRBV15 and TRBJ1-2, with a tentative D call TRBD1 (5 bases). This CDR3 comprises 14 residues. Germline lookup yields CDR1 LNHNV and CDR2 YYDKDF (reference sequence). V gave up 5 bases and J gave up 4 bases, with 14 bases separating them. DNA for the CDR3: TGTGCCACCAGCCCAGGGTTCCGGGCCTATGGCTACACCTTC. Translating it yields CATSPGFRAYGYTF.

The genes are TRBV6-5 and TRBJ1-2, with D perhaps TRBD1 (5 bases). Germline V gene data show CDR1 as MNHEY and CDR2 as SVGAGI. Trimming cost V 0 bases and J 4 bases, with 9 bases left between them. The CDR3 is made up of 14 amino acids. This chain's CDR3 is CASSYSGDPYGYTF. The CDR3 coding sequence is TGTGCCAGCAGTTACTCGGGGGACCCCTATGGCTACACCTTC.

The rearrangement uses TRBV30 and TRBJ1-2, with no clear D. CDR1 GTSNPN and CDR2 SVGIG come from the germline V gene (reference sequence). This CDR3 comprises 15 residues. V shed 0 bases and J shed 0 bases, with 11 bases lying between them. The CDR3: CAWSVSYLPNYGYTF. DNA for the CDR3: TGTGCCTGGAGTGTGTCATACCTACCTAACTATGGCTACACCTTC.

This clone appeared a few times. The chain couples TRBV5-1 to TRBJ1-6; D unresolved. Trimming removed 0 bases at V and 5 bases at J, with 3 bases between. This CDR3 contains 13 residues. Per the germline V gene, CDR1 is SGHRS and CDR2 is YFSETQ. CDR3 sequence (DNA): TGCGCCAGCAGCTTGGACAATAATTCACCCCTCCACTTT. Amino acid sequence: CASSLDNNSPLHF.

This clone is a singleton in its sample. The chain carries TRBV2 and TRBJ2-3, with D hard to call. V shed 0 bases and J shed 3 bases, with 10 bases lying between them. The CDR3 covers 15 residues. Per the germline V gene, CDR1 is SNHLY and CDR2 is FYNNEI. The CDR3, as DNA: TGTGCCAGCAGTGAAGCTATGGTGTCAACAGATACGCAGTATTTT. This encodes CASSEAMVSTDTQYF.

The genes are TRBV9 and TRBJ1-5; D ambiguous. CDR1 is SGDLS and CDR2 is YYNGEE in the germline V gene. V dropped 5 bases and J dropped 3 bases, with 18 bases sitting between them. The CDR3 has 16 amino acids. CDR3 protein: CASSSGSPMANQPQHF. The CDR3 DNA is TGTGCCAGCAGTTCCGGCAGCCCGATGGCCAATCAGCCCCAGCATTTT.

In its sample, this clone was seen a few times. Sequence at one end of the junction differs from germline and may be a read error. The rearrangement uses TRBV7-9 and TRBJ1-2; D possibly corresponds to TRBD1 (5 bases). The CDR3 is made up of 11 amino acids. Germline CDR1 reads SEHNR; CDR2 reads FQNEAQ (reference sequence). This chain's CDR3 is CASSLAAGNRF. The CDR3 region has the DNA TGTGCCAGCAGCTTAGCGGCAGGGAATCGCTTC.

This chain joins TRBV2 and TRBJ2-7, with D tentatively TRBD1 (6 bases). The CDR3 consists of 13 residues. CDR1 is SNHLY, CDR2 FYNNEI, per germline. V was cut by 7 bases and J by 2 bases, with 12 bases left in between. The chain's CDR3 is CASTEGHPYEQYF. In nucleotides, the CDR3 is TGTGCCAGCACTGAGGGACATCCCTACGAGCAGTACTTC. Together with reference TRBV2 and TRBJ2-7, the CDR3 gives the full variable domain: EPEVTQTPSHQVTQMGQEVILRCVPISNHLYFYWYRQILGQKVEFLVSFYNNEISEKSEIFDDQFSVERPDGSNFTLKIRSTKLEDSAMYFCASTEGHPYEQYFGPGTRLTVT.

The rearrangement joins TRBV14 to TRBJ2-5; 9 bases agree with TRBD2. The CDR3 has 16 residues. V gave up 4 bases and J gave up 2 bases; unmatched junction bases: 8. Germline-derived CDR1 and CDR2 are SGHDN and FVKESK. CDR3 in amino acids: CASSRPLAGLQETQYF. The CDR3 DNA is TGTGCCAGCAGCCGCCCACTAGCGGGCTTACAAGAGACCCAGTACTTC.

The chain combines TRBV7-9 with TRBJ2-2, with D hard to call. The V and J ends lost 6 bases and 5 bases respectively, with 10 bases between them. Germline V gene sequence: CDR1 SEHNR, CDR2 FQNEAQ (reference sequence). The CDR3 runs 13 residues. The CDR3 DNA is TGTGCCAGCAGTAAGGACGGGACCGGGGAGCTGTTTTTT. This encodes CASSKDGTGELFF.

In its sample, this clone was seen a few times. The chain recombines TRBV2 with TRBJ2-7; weak D call: TRBD1 (5 bases). This CDR3 has 16 residues. Trimming removed 0 bases from V and 0 bases from J, with 12 bases in between. CDR1 and CDR2 from the germline V gene are SNHLY and FYNNEI. As DNA, the CDR3 is TGTGCCAGCAGTGAAGCGCTTTGGGGCAGCTCCTACGAGCAGTACTTC. Translation: CASSEALWGSSYEQYF.

The gene calls are TRBV4-1 and TRBJ1-2; 9 nucleotides align to TRBD1. Germline assignment: CDR1 MGHRA and CDR2 YSYEKL. The trim removed 3 bases at V and 3 bases at J, leaving 8 bases unmatched. The CDR3 totals 16 residues. The DNA of the CDR3 is TGCGCCAGCAGCCAGAGGACAGGGGCGAGTTACTATGGCTACACCTTC. It translates to CASSQRTGASYYGYTF.

This chain joins TRBV7-9 and TRBJ2-1; 9 bases are shared with TRBD2. CDR3 length: 15 residues. Germline V gives CDR1 SEHNR, CDR2 FQNEAQ (reference sequence). The J segment lost 4 bases and the V segment lost 2 bases, leaving 3 bases of the junction unmatched. This CDR3 reads CASSLRGLAYNEQFF. The DNA of the CDR3 is TGTGCCAGCAGCTTAAGAGGACTAGCGTACAATGAGCAGTTCTTC.

The J gene is TRBJ2-1, the V gene TRBV27, with 9 bases that match TRBD2. Per the germline V gene, CDR1 is MNHEY and CDR2 is SMNVEV (reference sequence). The V and J ends lost 2 bases and 3 bases, in that order; junction bases with no gene match: 11. The CDR3 has 18 amino acids. CDR3 in amino acids: CASSLLPRLAEYYNEQFF. For the CDR3, the DNA is TGTGCCAGCAGTTTACTCCCCCGACTAGCGGAATACTACAATGAGCAGTTCTTC.

The genes are TRBV27 and TRBJ2-7; 7 nucleotides align to TRBD2. This CDR3 is 14 amino acids long. V dropped 3 bases and J dropped 4; count of bases not matched to a gene: 6. CDR1 is MNHEY, CDR2 SMNVEV, per germline (reference sequence). The CDR3 coding sequence is TGTGCCAGCAGTTTCGGGGGGAGGATTTACGAGCAGTACTTC. It translates to CASSFGGRIYEQYF.